The subject of this entry is one T cell receptor beta chain. Its antigen is not known. The entry originates in a study of shared clonotypes between healthy human individuals. Study as a whole: Each donor's CD8 memory used one plate, CD8 naive two, each CD4 subset three. Overall study findings and caveats: Relative to clonotypes present in all four donors, those not shared had lower generation probabilities. Estimated clonotype richness was generally higher in naive than memory subsets.

TCRdb's table, derived via immunoSEQ multiplex PCR, lists solely in-frame clones and lacks some. The repertoire holds 400,000 to 600,000 clones, roughly 95% seen once, with approximately 0.06% in the top ten. None of the donors, who were healthy HIV-negative adults, had recently had acute infections or vaccinations. The CDR3 consists of 15 residues. Germline CDR1 and CDR2: SGHRS and YFSETQ. Trimming pared 5 bases from V and 0 bases from J, leaving 14 bases between. Input material: naive CD4+ T cells sorted from blood. Specified subset: CD45RA+ positively selected. This chain joins TRBV5-1 and TRBJ1-1; D is perhaps TRBD1 (5 bases). The clonotype was recovered from a woman in her thirties in good health. CDR3 sequence (DNA): TGCGCCAGCAGTTCATCCCAGGGAATGAACACTGAAGCTTTCTTT. Protein sequence: CASSSSQGMNTEAFF.